This T cell receptor beta chain was found in a study of cytomegalovirus exposure and HLA in healthy donors. Study background: In an early release, HLA-typed donors contributed tens of millions of unique TCR sequences.

Both 60 Vbeta primers and 13 Jbeta primers went into the PCR. TCRdb's table, derived via immunoSEQ multiplex PCR, lists solely in-frame clones and lacks some. The repertoire includes under 95,000 clones, more than 75% of them detected once, and 4% to 5.5% sits in the top ten. Sequenced input: PBMCs. The receptor was isolated from a man aged 25 to 40 in good health and CMV-seropositive.

This CDR3 is CASSVDLSGGSTEAFF. In DNA, the CDR3 is TGTGCCAGCAGCGTAGACCTATCGGGGGGAAGCACTGAAGCTTTCTTT. The rearrangement joins TRBV9 to TRBJ1-1; tentatively, D is TRBD1 (5 bases). CDR1 SGDLS and CDR2 YYNGEE come from the germline V gene. V was pared by 0 bases and J by 4 bases, with 16 bases between. This CDR3 contains 16 residues. The full variable domain, its missing parts supplied by reference TRBV9 and TRBJ1-1, is DSGVTQTPKHLITATGQRVTLRCSPRSGDLSVYWYQQSLDQGLQFLIQYYNGEERAKGNILERFSAQQFPDLHSELNLSSLELGDSALYFCASSVDLSGGSTEAFFGQGTRLTVV.